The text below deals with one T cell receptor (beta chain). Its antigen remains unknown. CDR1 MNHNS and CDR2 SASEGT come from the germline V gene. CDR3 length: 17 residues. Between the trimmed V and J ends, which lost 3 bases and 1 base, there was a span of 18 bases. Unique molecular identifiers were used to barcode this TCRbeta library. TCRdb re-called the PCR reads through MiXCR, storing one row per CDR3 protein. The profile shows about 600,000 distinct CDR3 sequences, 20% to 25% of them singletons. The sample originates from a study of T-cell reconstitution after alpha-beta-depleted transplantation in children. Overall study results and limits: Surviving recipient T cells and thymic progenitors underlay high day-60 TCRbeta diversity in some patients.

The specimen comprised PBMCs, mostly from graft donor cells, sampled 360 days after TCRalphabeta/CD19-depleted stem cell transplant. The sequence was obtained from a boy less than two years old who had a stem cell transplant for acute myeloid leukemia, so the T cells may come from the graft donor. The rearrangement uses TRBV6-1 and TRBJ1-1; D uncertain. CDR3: CASSDEGVGWRNTEAFF. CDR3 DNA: TGTGCCAGCAGTGATGAGGGAGTGGGTTGGAGGAACACTGAAGCTTTCTTT.